The sequence of this TCR beta chain was determined in a study of blood T cell repertoires in COVID-19 (dated by TCRdb to 2020 to 2022). Looking at the study overall: Collaborator samples came from the United States, Italy and Spain and covered acute and convalescent phases of COVID-19. The prospective study material was composed of cDNA or gDNA derived from T cells, B-cell-depleted T cells, or PBMCs. Deeply sampled blood TCRbeta repertoires from subjects exposed to, actively infected with, or recovered from COVID-19 were included in the dataset. The repertoires were released in a freely available public database intended as a resource for research on the immune response to SARS-CoV-2. Samples were obtained from the ongoing ImmuneRACE study (first 160 participants) and from approximately 1,200 subjects provided by 6 global collaborators. Nearly every sample came with metadata listing a de-identified subject ID, COVID-19 status, age in years and sex. Where available, HLA class I and class II types were obtained from metadata supplied by the sample provider rather than from assay-based typing.

As to this clone: The target of this receptor is not known. The input lacks base qualities; no much larger clone sits a single base away.

What the work shows at the level of the full study, not this receptor alone: The quantity of clinical and demographic metadata differed by source and by participant and was supplied without curation.

The immunoSEQ Assay, a bias-controlled multiplex PCR, was used to amplify TCRbeta CDR3 regions from genomic DNA. Concerning the study's data processing: Nucleated cell counts per sample were estimated from amplification of reference gene primers within the assay. Sequence reads were collapsed and filtered to measure the absolute abundance of every unique TCRbeta CDR3 rearrangement. For each sample, productive Simpson clonality was calculated as the square root of Simpson's diversity index over productive rearrangements. TCRdb obtained this table from immuneACCESS and retained in-frame rearrangements with V and J assigned. These tables miss some clones; where compared with another copy, unresolved V genes account for less than half of the shortfall, and the remainder is unexplained. The V and J calls and clone size are taken from that table; D and trimming were inferred from the DNA. Across this sample there are about 53,000 clones, with around 86% seen only once. The leading ten clones occupy roughly 2.7% of the sample.

Per the germline V gene (reference sequence), LNHDA is the CDR1 and SQIVND is the CDR2. For this chain, trimming is 5 bases at the V end and 1 base at the J end, and the number of junction bases without a gene match is 9. The CDR3, cysteine through phenylalanine, is 17 amino acids long. The entry retains the CDR3 DNA only, 51 bases that are in frame from base 1. The collaborating institutions used their own protocols to collect whole blood in K2EDTA tubes. For TCRbeta analysis, collaborators shipped samples in one of three forms: frozen whole blood, isolated PBMCs, or DNA extracted from either of those sample types.

Here the chain combines TRBV19 and TRBJ2-1, and TRBD1 matches 9 of the central bases. The source material was peripheral blood. The TCR comes from a man older than 75 with acute or convalescent COVID-19. The DNA sequence follows: TGTGCCAGTAGTCTACCCACGGGGACAGGGTCCTACAATGAGCAGTTCTTC. Protein translation: CASSLPTGTGSYNEQFF.